This entry features one TCR beta chain sequence. Its antigen remains undetermined. No base quality values were provided; no much bigger clone lies one nucleotide off. CDR1 and CDR2, looked up from the germline V gene, are MDHEN and SYDVKM. From V the trimming removes 5 bases and from J it removes 5 bases, while the gene matches leave 3 bases of the junction unaccounted for. From cysteine to phenylalanine, the CDR3 is 15 amino acids long. This entry keeps only the CDR3 DNA: 45 bases, framed from base 1. This record belongs to a study of Ad26.COV2.S vaccination and SARS-CoV-2 variants (dated by TCRdb to the early 2020s). Notes on the research overall: Donors in the vaccine arm were drawn from COV1001, a phase I-IIa trial of Ad26.COV2.S in healthy adults that was multicentre, randomized, double-blind and placebo-controlled. Ad26.COV2.S was given intramuscularly at 5x10^10 or 1x10^11 viral particles, as a single shot or as two shots 56 days apart. Sequencing of the TCRbeta repertoire served to evaluate the specificity and breadth of SARS-CoV-2-reactive T cell receptors following Ad26.COV2.S vaccination. A total of around 32 samples were included in the TCR-sequenced set, comprising around 20 Ad26.COV2.S vaccine recipients, 5 placebo recipients and 8 SARS-CoV-2 convalescent individuals. Trial participants were randomized into five groups of five, in which low-dose or high-dose Ad26.COV2.S was given once or twice, or placebo was given on both occasions. Investigators remained blinded to trial group allocation during experiments and outcome assessment.

What the work shows at the level of the full study, not this receptor alone: Vaccine and placebo recipients had similar non-spike TCR breadth, a finding consistent with the vaccine containing only spike. The study was not powered for comparison of responses between vaccine doses or regimens. After vaccination, substantial breadth of spike-specific CD8+ and CD4+ T cell responses was reported. Spike-specific TCR breadth was higher in Ad26.COV2.S recipients than in placebo recipients (P = 0.0014). According to the authors, total T cell responses may have been underestimated by the TCR breadth and depth analyses.

The treatment or condition label on this specimen signifies: 15 to 20 received Ad26.COV2.S at low or high dose, single or two shots; roughly five received placebo; per-sample allocation not given. For vaccine and placebo recipients, repertoires were sequenced using samples collected on day 63 after the first injection. Cohort 1b enrolled roughly 25 adults aged 18-55 years at a single site in Boston, USA, between 29 July and 7 August 2020. Ad26.COV2.S consisted of a replication-incompetent adenovirus type 26 vector by which a prefusion-stabilized SARS-CoV-2 spike protein from the original Wuhan strain was expressed. The immunoSEQ Assay was used to sequence TCRbeta CDR3 regions. After extraction, genomic DNA underwent amplification by bias-controlled multiplex PCR, followed by high-throughput sequencing. Per the source publication's procedure: To quantify the absolute abundance of every unique TCRbeta CDR3 region, sequences were collapsed and filtered. T cell fraction was estimated by normalizing TCRbeta template counts to usable DNA, which was measured by amplifying reference genes present in all nucleated cells. Repertoire TCRs were annotated as SARS-CoV-2-specific when V gene, CDR3 amino acid sequence and J gene were exactly matched to a known reactive TCR set. The reference SARS-CoV-2 TCR set was derived from MIRA and filtered for enrichment in COVID-19-positive ImmuneCODE repertoires, a step that removed public or cross-reactive TCRs. Based on the MIRA antigens, annotated TCRs were further analysed at the level of specific ORF or position within ORF. Breadth was defined as the number of annotated unique rearrangements divided by the total number of unique productive rearrangements, and depth was defined as the summed frequency of the annotated unique rearrangements. Two-sided Wilcoxon rank-sum tests were applied when comparing TCR breadth between groups. Drawn from immuneACCESS, this table holds only the in-frame rearrangements with V and J called that TCRdb kept. Clones are partly lost; checked studies trace under half to an unresolved V gene and leave the rest unexplained. That table supplies the V and J calls and clone size; D and trimming were determined from the DNA. Across this sample there are about 440,000 clones, with about 92% seen only once. The leading ten clones occupy around 4.5% of the sample.

This clonotype originated in a person between 18 and 65 years old who received the Ad26.COV2.S COVID-19 vaccine or a placebo. The chain links TRBV28 with TRBJ2-2; 12 central nucleotides agree with TRBD2. The sample here was peripheral blood, taken in a trial of Ad26.COV2.S vaccine versus placebo. The DNA reads as follows: TGTGCCAGCAGTAAGACTAGCGGGAGAACCGGGGAGCTGTTTTTT. This encodes CASSKTSGRTGELFF. The CDR3, completed at both ends by the reference TRBV28 and TRBJ2-2 genes, gives the full variable domain DVKVTQSSRYLVKRTGEKVFLECVQDMDHENMFWYRQDPGLGLRLIYFSYDVKMKEKGDIPEGYSVSREKKERFSLILESASTNQTSMYLCASSKTSGRTGELFFGEGSRLTVL.